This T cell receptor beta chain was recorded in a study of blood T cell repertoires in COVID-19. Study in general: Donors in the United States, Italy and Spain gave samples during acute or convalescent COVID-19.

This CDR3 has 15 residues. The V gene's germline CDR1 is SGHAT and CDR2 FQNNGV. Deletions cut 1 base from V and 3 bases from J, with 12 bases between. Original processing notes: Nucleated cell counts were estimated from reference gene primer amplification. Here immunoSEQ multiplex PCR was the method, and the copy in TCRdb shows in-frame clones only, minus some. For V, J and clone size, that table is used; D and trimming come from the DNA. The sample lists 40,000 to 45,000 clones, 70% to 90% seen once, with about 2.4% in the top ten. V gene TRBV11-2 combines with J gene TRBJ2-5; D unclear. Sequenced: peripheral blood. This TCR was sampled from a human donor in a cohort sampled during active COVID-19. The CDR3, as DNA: TGTGCCAGCAGCTTAGTAGGTAACAGAGAAGAGACCCAGTACTTC. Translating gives CASSLVGNREETQYF.